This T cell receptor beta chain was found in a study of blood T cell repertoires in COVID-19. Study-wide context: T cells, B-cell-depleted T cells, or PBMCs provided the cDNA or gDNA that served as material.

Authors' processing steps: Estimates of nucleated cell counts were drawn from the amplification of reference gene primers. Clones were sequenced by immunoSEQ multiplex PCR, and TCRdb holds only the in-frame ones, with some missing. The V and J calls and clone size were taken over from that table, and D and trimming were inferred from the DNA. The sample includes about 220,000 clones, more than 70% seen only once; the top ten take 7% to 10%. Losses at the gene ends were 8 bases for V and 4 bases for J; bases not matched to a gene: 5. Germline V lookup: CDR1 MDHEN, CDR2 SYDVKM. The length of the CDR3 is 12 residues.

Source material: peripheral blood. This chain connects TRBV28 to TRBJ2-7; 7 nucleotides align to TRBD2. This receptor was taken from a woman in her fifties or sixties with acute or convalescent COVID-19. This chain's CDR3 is CASRVGGYEQYF. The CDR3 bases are TGTGCCAGCCGCGTCGGGGGGTACGAGCAGTACTTC.